Each of the 23 T cell receptor beta chains below was sequenced from the same sample in a study of blood T cell repertoires in COVID-19. Produced via immunoSEQ multiplex PCR; TCRdb's table is partial and in-frame only. The sample yields 250,000 or so clones, around 87% seen once. Sequencing used peripheral blood. These receptors all stem from a woman aged 70 to 79 with active or convalescent COVID-19.

The chain recombines TRBV29-1 with TRBJ1-1, with D perhaps TRBD1 (5 bases). Germline V gives CDR1 SQVTM, CDR2 ANQGSEA. The CDR3 sequence is 13 residues long. V lost 3 bases and J 7 bases, leaving 15 bases between the germline ends. CDR3 sequence reads: CSVEWAGYIEAFF. The CDR3 DNA reads as TGCAGCGTTGAGTGGGCAGGGTATATTGAAGCTTTCTTT.

The chain carries TRBV27 and TRBJ1-2, with 7 bases matching TRBD1. This CDR3 comprises 17 residues. From germline, CDR1 is MNHEY and CDR2 SMNVEV (reference sequence). V lost 7 bases and J lost 4; bases outside the gene matches: 18. The CDR3 reads CASTHLGTDPRTYGYTF. The CDR3 DNA is TGTGCCAGCACCCATCTTGGGACAGACCCTCGAACCTATGGCTACACCTTC.

In regard to this clone: Other DNA sequences within the sample encode an identical CDR3. DNA for the CDR3: TGTGCCAGCAGTAGACAGGGTGATGGCTACACCTTC. As protein: CASSRQGDGYTF. The chain links TRBV6-5 to TRBJ1-2; 7 bases align to TRBD1. This CDR3 spans 12 amino acids. The germline V gene has CDR1 MNHEY and CDR2 SVGAGI. The ends lost 5 bases at V and 6 bases at J; junction bases unmatched: 3.

V and J are TRBV12-3 or TRBV12-4 and TRBJ1-2; no clear D. V was cut by 6 bases and J by 7 bases, with 12 bases left in between. The CDR3 loop spans 12 amino acids. The CDR3 here is CASSTDDFGYTF. CDR3 in DNA: TGTGCCAGCAGCACTGATGACTTTGGCTACACCTTC.

The gene calls are TRBV19 and TRBJ2-5; possibly TRBD2 for D (5 bases). Between the trimmed V and J ends, which lost 6 bases and 7 bases, there was a span of 21 bases. The germline gives CDR1 LNHDA, CDR2 SQIVND (reference sequence). The CDR3 contains 15 residues. The DNA for the CDR3 is TGTGCCAGTAGGGGGAGTGGGTCTTACCGTGGGACCCAGTACTTC. The encoded protein is CASRGSGSYRGTQYF.

The V gene is TRBV5-4, the J gene TRBJ1-6; D is undetermined. Between the trimmed V and J ends, which lost 4 bases and 7 bases, there was a span of 12 bases. The germline gives CDR1 SGHNT, CDR2 YYREEE (reference sequence). This CDR3 contains 14 residues. The CDR3 nucleotides read TGTGCCAGCAGCCCCTATAGAGTCAATTCACCCCTCCACTTT. It codes for CASSPYRVNSPLHF.

The chain carries TRBV7-9 and TRBJ1-4, with D unclear. From germline, CDR1 is SEHNR and CDR2 FQNEAQ (reference sequence). CDR3 size: 16 residues. Trimming stripped 5 bases from V and 7 bases from J, with 20 bases between. The CDR3 is CASSPRGMRRGEKLFF. The CDR3 DNA is TGTGCCAGCAGCCCACGTGGTATGAGGAGAGGTGAAAAACTGTTTTTT.

The rearrangement joins TRBV7-3 to TRBJ2-3; D call uncertain. There are 12 residues in the CDR3. Germline CDR1 reads SGHTA; CDR2 reads FQGTGA. Trimming cost V 4 bases and J 3 bases, with 5 bases left between them. This chain's CDR3 is CASSSGTDTQYF. The DNA of the CDR3 is TGTGCCAGCAGCTCAGGAACAGATACGCAGTATTTT.

The chain carries TRBV4-2 and TRBJ1-3, with unresolved D. With 1 base removed from V and 0 bases from J, the gap between germline ends came to 10 bases. From germline, CDR1 is LGHNA and CDR2 YNFKEQ. This CDR3 contains 16 residues. CDR3 in DNA: TGTGCCAGCAGCCAAGTCGGGGAAAGCTCTGGAAACACCATATATTTT. It encodes CASSQVGESSGNTIYF.

This clone was seen only a few times. At the DNA level, this CDR3 is encoded by other sequences in the same sample as well. The chain links TRBV6-6 to TRBJ2-1, with TRBD2 as a possible D gene (5 bases). The V end was cut by 0 bases, the J end by 4 bases, with 7 bases between. Germline CDR1 is MNHNY and CDR2 is SVGAGI (reference sequence). This CDR3 has 14 amino acids. In DNA form, the CDR3 reads TGTGCCAGCAGTTACTCGAGGGTATACAATGAGCAGTTCTTC. Translating it yields CASSYSRVYNEQFF.

As for this clone: One end of the junction fails to match germline, which may point to a read error. V usage is TRBV3-1 (or the pseudogene TRBV3-2) and J usage is TRBJ2-7; 8 bases agree with TRBD1. The CDR3 extends over 15 amino acids. Germline V CDR1 and CDR2: LGHDT, YNNKEL (reference sequence). The CDR3 bases are TGTGCCAGCAGCCAACTAACCCCCGGGACAGGACTGAGTGTCTTC. Translated, it gives CASSQLTPGTGLSVF.

This clone has only one observation. V and J are TRBV7-2 and TRBJ2-3; D unresolved. Germline CDR1 SGHTA, CDR2 FQGNSA. V lost 4 bases and J lost 0, with 17 bases in between. CDR3 length equals 17 residues. CDR3 DNA: TGTGCCAGCAGCTCTCCTCGCCGATCTAGTAGCACAGATACGCAGTATTTT. Its translation is CASSSPRRSSSTDTQYF.

The rearrangement joins TRBV7-2 to TRBJ1-3; D possibly corresponds to TRBD1 (5 bases). The CDR3 contains 13 residues. Germline V gene lookup returns CDR1 SGHTA and CDR2 FQGNSA. V lost 6 bases and J 4 bases, leaving 10 bases between the germline ends. The CDR3 is CASSNNRGNTIYF. DNA of the CDR3: TGTGCCAGCAGTAATAACAGGGGAAACACCATATATTTT.

In this sample, this clone turned up a few times. This specimen includes other DNA sequences encoding the same CDR3. The V call is TRBV5-1, the J call TRBJ1-2, with a tentative D call TRBD1 (6 bases). Trimming stripped 3 bases from V and 4 bases from J, with 10 bases between. Germline V CDR1 and CDR2: SGHRS, YFSETQ. This CDR3 is built from 13 residues. DNA for the CDR3: TGCGCCAGCAGCTCGGGACAAAGCTATGGCTACACCTTC. As protein: CASSSGQSYGYTF. The variable domain in full, with the rest retrieved from reference TRBV5-1 and TRBJ1-2, is KAGVTQTPRYLIKTRGQQVTLSCSPISGHRSVSWYQQTPGQGLQFLFEYFSETQRNKGNFPGRFSGRQFSNSRSEMNVSTLELGDSALYLCASSSGQSYGYTFGSGTRLTVV.

The chain uses TRBV18 and TRBJ1-5; D is unclear. The germline gives CDR1 KGHSH, CDR2 LQKENI. V was cut by 0 bases and J by 6 bases, with 12 bases left in between. This CDR3 has 15 amino acids. CDR3 bases: TGTGCCAGCTCACCACCATCCGGGAGAGCTCAGCCCCAGCATTTT. It encodes CASSPPSGRAQPQHF.

The chain uses TRBV5-4 and TRBJ2-5; 9 bases align to TRBD1. Germline V CDR1 and CDR2: SGHNT, YYREEE (reference sequence). The V gene end was trimmed by 3 bases and the J gene end by 5 bases; junction bases not matched to a gene: 8. CDR3 length: 15 residues. The CDR3 spells CASSYGQGLVETQYF. The CDR3 bases are TGTGCCAGCAGCTACGGACAGGGGTTAGTGGAGACCCAGTACTTC.

There are a few counts of this clone. This chain links TRBV6-6 with TRBJ1-1; 10 bases are shared with TRBD1. There are 13 residues in the CDR3. From germline, CDR1 is MNHNY and CDR2 SVGAGI (reference sequence). V lost 6 bases and J lost 5; bases outside the gene matches: 3. CDR3 sequence reads: CASRDRGRTEAFF. CDR3 nucleotide sequence: TGTGCCAGCAGAGACAGGGGGCGGACTGAAGCTTTCTTT.

The chain has TRBV19 and TRBJ1-5; D is unresolved. CDR3 length: 14 amino acids. Looked up from germline, CDR1 is LNHDA and CDR2 is SQIVND (reference sequence). Deletions cut 1 base from V and 7 bases from J, with 11 bases between. The chain's CDR3 is CASSIAGISQPQHF. CDR3 nucleotides: TGTGCCAGTAGTATAGCCGGCATTAGCCAGCCCCAGCATTTT.

The chain employs TRBV6-5 and TRBJ1-3; TRBD1 matches 7 bases. Germline CDR1 reads MNHEY; CDR2 reads SVGAGI. This CDR3 spans 15 amino acids. Losses at the gene ends were 4 bases for V and 6 bases for J; bases not matched to a gene: 9. CDR3 in DNA: TGTGCCAGCAGTTCCGGGACAGTCGCGAAAAACACCATATATTTT. Translating gives CASSSGTVAKNTIYF.

DNA for the CDR3: TGCGCCAGCAGCCCGGGACAGGGGGTCCGAGATGAGCAGTTCTTC. Translation gives CASSPGQGVRDEQFF. This rearrangement joins TRBV5-1 to TRBJ2-1, with TRBD1 matching over 11 bases. After removal of 4 bases from V and 8 bases from J, the junction contained 8 bases not matched to a gene. The CDR3 length is 15 residues. The V gene's germline CDR1 is SGHRS and CDR2 YFSETQ.

The V call is TRBV9, the J call TRBJ1-6, with a tentative D call TRBD1 (5 bases). The V gene's germline CDR1 is SGDLS and CDR2 YYNGEE. The CDR3 consists of 16 residues. Trimming took 3 bases from V and 6 from J, leaving 16 bases between them. The CDR3 DNA is TGTGCCAGCAGCGAAACCCTGGCAGGGTTTAATTCACCCCTCCACTTT. Amino acids: CASSETLAGFNSPLHF.

The V and J genes are TRBV7-9 and TRBJ1-1, with 8 bases that match TRBD1. Germline V CDR1 and CDR2: SEHNR, FQNEAQ (reference sequence). Trimming cost V 6 bases and J 8 bases; bases outside gene matches: 8. CDR3 length equals 13 residues. This chain's CDR3 is CASSSGTGGEAFF. For the CDR3, the DNA is TGTGCCAGCAGTTCCGGGACAGGTGGAGAAGCTTTCTTT.

The sample holds one count of this clone. This chain joins TRBV6-2 or TRBV6-3 and TRBJ2-1; D might be TRBD2 (7 bases). In germline, CDR1 is MNHEY, CDR2 SVGEGT. Trimming removed 1 base at V and 9 bases at J, with 13 bases between. This CDR3 contains 14 residues. The CDR3 DNA reads TGTGCCAGCAGTTACTTAGGGGGGGCGGGTGAGCAGTTCTTC. It yields the protein CASSYLGGAGEQFF.